The clone carrying this T cell receptor (beta chain) was detected a few times. The sample originates from a study of blood T cells in healthy people across ages. With a J-beta primer mix and a sample-barcoded 5' primer, a second PCR ran 7 to 11 cycles. TCRdb recomputed calls from the 5' RACE reads with MiXCR, one row per CDR3 protein. The repertoire holds some 1,500,000 distinct CDR3 sequences, with roughly 43% as singletons. The donors, all healthy, were Caucasians living in Russia, aged roughly 6 to 90. Trimming took 0 bases from V and 4 from J, leaving 13 bases between them. The CDR3 is made up of 16 amino acids. Germline CDR1 is MNHEY and CDR2 is SVGAGI.

The receptor was derived from a woman under 30 in good health. The chain uses TRBV6-5 and TRBJ2-1, with a possible D match to TRBD2 (6 bases). The sequencing sample was made of blood. CDR3: CASSYSKPSAYNEQFF. For the CDR3, the DNA is TGTGCCAGCAGTTACTCGAAGCCTAGCGCATACAATGAGCAGTTCTTC.